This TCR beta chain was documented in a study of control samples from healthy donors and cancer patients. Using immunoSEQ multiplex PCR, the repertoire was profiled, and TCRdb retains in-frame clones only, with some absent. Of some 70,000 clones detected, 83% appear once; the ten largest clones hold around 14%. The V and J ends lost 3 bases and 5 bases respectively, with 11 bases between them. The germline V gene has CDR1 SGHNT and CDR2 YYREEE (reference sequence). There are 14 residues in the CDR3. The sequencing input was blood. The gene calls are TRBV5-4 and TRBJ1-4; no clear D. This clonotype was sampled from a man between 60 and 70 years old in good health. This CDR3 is CASSWAGANEKLFF. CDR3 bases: TGTGCCAGCAGCTGGGCTGGAGCAAATGAAAAACTGTTTTTT.